What follows is one T cell receptor beta chain and its context. Its cognate antigen is unknown. Calling Graves' hyperthyroidism stable meant ophthalmopathy did not progress within 18 months. This sample was taken from a study of T cells in Graves' hyperthyroidism and ophthalmopathy. Whole-study findings and limits: Most thyroid clonotypes expanded above 0.001 appeared in blood too. A model using 13 V-J features told ophthalmopathy apart from stable hyperthyroidism.

RNA transcripts gave rise to amplified TCR beta CDR3 regions. The HTBI primer set was used in a first-round RT-PCR of the TCR CDR3. TCRdb reanalysed the multiplex PCR reads using MiXCR and keeps one entry per CDR3 protein. The sample lists around 420,000 distinct CDR3 sequences, approximately 15% occurring once. This TCR was recovered from a woman aged 18 to 35 with Graves' hyperthyroidism. Sequencing input: blood.

Written as DNA, the CDR3 is TGTGCCAGCAGCTTGGTTTACCCTAAGCGATCTGCACGCGTGGCCAACGTCCTGACTTTC. It yields the protein CASSLVYPKRSARVANVLTF. The chain joins TRBV5-6 to TRBJ2-6; D remains ambiguous. V gave up 0 bases and J gave up 6 bases, with 25 bases separating them. Germline V gene lookup returns CDR1 SGHDT and CDR2 YYEEEE. This CDR3 is built from 20 residues.